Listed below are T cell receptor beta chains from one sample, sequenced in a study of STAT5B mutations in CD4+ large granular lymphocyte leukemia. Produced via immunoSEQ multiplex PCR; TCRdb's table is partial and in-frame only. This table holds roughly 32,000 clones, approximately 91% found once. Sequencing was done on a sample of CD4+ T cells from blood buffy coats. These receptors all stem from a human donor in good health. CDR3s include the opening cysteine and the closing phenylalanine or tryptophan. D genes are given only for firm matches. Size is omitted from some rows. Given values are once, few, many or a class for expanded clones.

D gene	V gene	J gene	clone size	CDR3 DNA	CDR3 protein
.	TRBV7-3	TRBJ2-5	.	TGTGCCAGCAGCTTTGGACACCAAGAGACCCAGTACTTC	CASSFGHQETQYF
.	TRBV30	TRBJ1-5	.	TGTGCCTGTGACCAAGGGGGTAATCAGCCCCAGCATTTT	CACDQGGNQPQHF
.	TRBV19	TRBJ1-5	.	TGTGCCAGCGTGTCACTAGGGACAAGCAATCAGCCCCAGCATTTT	CASVSLGTSNQPQHF
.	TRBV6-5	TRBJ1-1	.	TGTGCCAGCACCACAGGAGGGGGTAAGGCTGAAGCTTTCTTT	CASTTGGGKAEAFF
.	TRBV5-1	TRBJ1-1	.	TGCGCCAGCAGCTTGGAGGCCGGGAGGGGAGGAACTGAAGCTTTCTTT	CASSLEAGRGGTEAFF
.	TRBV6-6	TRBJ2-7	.	TGTGCCAGCAGAGAAACAGGGAGCCCTTCCTACGAGCAGTACTTC	CASRETGSPSYEQYF
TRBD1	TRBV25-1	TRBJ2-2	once	TGTGCCAGCAGTATCTCCGGGACAGGGAACACCGGGGAGCTGTTTTTT	CASSISGTGNTGELFF
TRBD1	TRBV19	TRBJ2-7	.	TGTGCCAGTAGTATACGCCGGACAGGGGGAGGTATGACTTCCTACGAGCAGTACTTC	CASSIRRTGGGMTSYEQYF
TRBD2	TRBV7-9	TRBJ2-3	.	TGTGCCAGCAGCCCCGGGTTAGCGGGAATCACAGATACGCAGTATTTT	CASSPGLAGITDTQYF
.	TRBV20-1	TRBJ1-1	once	TGCAGTGCTCACGGGAACACTGAAGCTTTCTTT	CSAHGNTEAFF
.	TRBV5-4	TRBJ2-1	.	TGTGCCAGCAGCGGGGCGGAGCTGGGCAATGAGCAGTTCTTC	CASSGAELGNEQFF
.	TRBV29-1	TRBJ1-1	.	TGCAGCGTTGAAGTGGAGAGGGTGGTGGCTTTCTTT	CSVEVERVVAFF
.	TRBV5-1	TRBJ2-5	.	TGCGCCAGCAGCTTCGACAGAGCCCAAGAGACCCAGTACTTC	CASSFDRAQETQYF
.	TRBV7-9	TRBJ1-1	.	TGTGCCAGCAGCTTCGCAACTGAAGCTTTCTTT	CASSFATEAFF
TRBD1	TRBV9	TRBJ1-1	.	TGTGCCAGCAGCGTAGGGGACAGGGCAATGAACACTGAAGCTTTCTTT	CASSVGDRAMNTEAFF
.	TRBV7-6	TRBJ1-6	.	TGTGCCAGCAGCTATAGTGTCGGTCACGGAGTAGAACGCTCCTATAATTCACCCCTCCACTTT	CASSYSVGHGVERSYNSPLHF
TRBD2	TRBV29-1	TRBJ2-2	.	TGCAGCTCCCTAGCGGGAGAAGGTGACACCGGGGAGCTGTTTTTT	CSSLAGEGDTGELFF
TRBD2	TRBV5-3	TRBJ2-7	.	TGTGCCAGAAGCTTGCCCTCGGGGGGGGAGCCCCTCTACGAGCAGTACTTC	CARSLPSGGEPLYEQYF
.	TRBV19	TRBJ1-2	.	TGTGCCAGTAGTATCCGACAGATAGGTGGCTACACCTTC	CASSIRQIGGYTF
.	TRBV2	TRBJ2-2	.	TGTGCCAGCAGTGGGACGGCGAACACCGGGGAGCTGTTTTTT	CASSGTANTGELFF
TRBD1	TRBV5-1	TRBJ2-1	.	TGCGCCAGCAGCCCGGACAGGTCCCCCTACAATGAGCAGTTCTTC	CASSPDRSPYNEQFF
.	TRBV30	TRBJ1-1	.	TGTGCCTGGAGAAAAGGATTGAACACTGAAGCTTTCTTT	CAWRKGLNTEAFF
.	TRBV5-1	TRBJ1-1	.	TGCGCCAGCAGCTTGAATAGGGTGGACGAAGCTTTCTTT	CASSLNRVDEAFF
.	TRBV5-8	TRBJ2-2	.	TGTGCCAGCAGATTGGGGAGGACCAACACCGGGGAGCTGTTTTTT	CASRLGRTNTGELFF
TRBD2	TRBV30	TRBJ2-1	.	TGTGCCTGGAGGGGAGGAGCTAGCGGGAGTGCGAATGAGCAGTTCTTC	CAWRGGASGSANEQFF
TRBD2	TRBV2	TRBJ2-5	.	TGTGCCAGCAGGGGGACTAGGGGAGTGGTGGAGACCCAGTACTTC	CASRGTRGVVETQYF
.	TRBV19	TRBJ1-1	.	TGTGCCAGTAAAGCTGGGACGGACACTGAAGCTTTCTTT	CASKAGTDTEAFF
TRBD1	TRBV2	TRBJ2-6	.	TGTGCCAGCAGTGGGACAGGGTGGGGGGCCAACGTCCTGACTTTC	CASSGTGWGANVLTF
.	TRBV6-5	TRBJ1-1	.	TGTGCCAGCAGTTACAGGACTGAAGCTTTCTTT	CASSYRTEAFF
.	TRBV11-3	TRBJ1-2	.	TGTGCCAGCAGCTTCGCCCAGGAGCGCACTAACTATGGCTACACCTTC	CASSFAQERTNYGYTF
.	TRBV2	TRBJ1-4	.	TGTGCCAGCAGTCAAAACCGGGTTCCAACTAATGAAAAACTGTTTTTT	CASSQNRVPTNEKLFF
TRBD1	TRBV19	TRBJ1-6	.	TGTGCCAGTAGTACCGGGACAGCAAATTCACCCCTCCACTTT	CASSTGTANSPLHF
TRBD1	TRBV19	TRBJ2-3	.	TGTGCCAGTAGCGACAGGGGAAGTTGGGATACGCAGTATTTT	CASSDRGSWDTQYF
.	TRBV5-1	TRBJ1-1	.	TGCGCCAGCAGCTTGGAAGGCCCCACCAACACTGAAGCTTTCTTT	CASSLEGPTNTEAFF
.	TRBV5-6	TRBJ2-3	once	TGTGCCAGCAGCCCAGGGGCGAATACGCAGTATTTT	CASSPGANTQYF
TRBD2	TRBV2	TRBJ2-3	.	TGTGCCAGCAGTGAAAGGGCTAGCGGGTCCGGAGATACGCAGTATTTT	CASSERASGSGDTQYF
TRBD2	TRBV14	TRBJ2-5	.	TGTGCCAGCAGCCAAGACCCGATTGGACTAGCGGGATGGGTCGGGACCCAGTACTTC	CASSQDPIGLAGWVGTQYF
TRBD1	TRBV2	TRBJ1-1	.	TGTGCCAGTCGAGTAGACCGACAGGGACTAAACACTGAAGCTTTCTTT	CASRVDRQGLNTEAFF
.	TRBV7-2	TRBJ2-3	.	TGTGCCAGCAGCTCCTCCCCCACGGGAAGCCCCACAGATACGCAGTATTTT	CASSSSPTGSPTDTQYF
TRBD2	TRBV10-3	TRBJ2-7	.	TGTGCCATCAGGTTGACTAGCGGGGCCTACGAGCAGTACTTC	CAIRLTSGAYEQYF
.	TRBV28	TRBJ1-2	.	TGTGCCAGCAGTCTAAACCCTTATGGCTACACCTTC	CASSLNPYGYTF
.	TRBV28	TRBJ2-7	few	TGTGCCAGCAGTCACCGGGACGCATCCTACGAGCAGTACTTC	CASSHRDASYEQYF
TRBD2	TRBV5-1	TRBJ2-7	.	TGCGCCAGCAGCTTCAACGCTATTTCCGCCCGGCGGGAGAGGTACGAGCAGTACTTC	CASSFNAISARRERYEQYF
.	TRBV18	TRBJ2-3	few	TGTGCCAGCTCACCAGGGGGTCATACGCAGTATTTT	CASSPGGHTQYF
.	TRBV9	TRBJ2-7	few	TGTGCCAGCAGCTGGGACTTGGGGGGAGAGCAGTACTTC	CASSWDLGGEQYF
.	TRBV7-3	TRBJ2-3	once	TGTGCCAGCAGCCCCGTGGGGGCAGGGGGCACAGATACGCAGTATTTT	CASSPVGAGGTDTQYF
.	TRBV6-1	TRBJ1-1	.	TGTGCCAGCAGTCTTCCCCCCCCGGGGACTGAAGCTTTCTTT	CASSLPPPGTEAFF
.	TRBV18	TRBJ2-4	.	TGTGCCAGCTCATCGCCGGGGGCGGACATTCAGTACTTC	CASSSPGADIQYF
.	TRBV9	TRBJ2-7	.	TGTGCCAGCAGCAACCGGGACCTATCCTCCTCCTACGAGCAGTACTTC	CASSNRDLSSSYEQYF
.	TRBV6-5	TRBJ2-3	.	TGTGCCAGCATGGCCAGTAGCACAGATACGCAGTATTTT	CASMASSTDTQYF
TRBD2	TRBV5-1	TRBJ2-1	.	TGCGCCAGCAGCCTCGGACTAGCGGGTTACAATGAGCAGTTCTTC	CASSLGLAGYNEQFF
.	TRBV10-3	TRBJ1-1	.	TGTGCCATCAACCCGGACGGGAACACTGAAGCTTTCTTT	CAINPDGNTEAFF
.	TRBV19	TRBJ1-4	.	TGTGCCAGTAGTATAGATTTGGGGGTCGCAACTAATGAAAAACTGTTTTTT	CASSIDLGVATNEKLFF
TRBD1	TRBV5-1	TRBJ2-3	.	TGCGCCAGCAGCTTGTACGGCAGGGGGCTATCAGATACGCAGTATTTT	CASSLYGRGLSDTQYF